Reported below is one TCR beta chain. Assay: immunoSEQ multiplex PCR; the TCRdb copy retains only in-frame clones and omits some. This sample has 250,000 to 400,000 clones, with roughly 90% found just once. V was pared by 0 bases and J by 4 bases, with 6 bases of the junction left unmatched. The CDR3 extends over 17 amino acids. Germline loops: CDR1 SGDLS, CDR2 YYNGEE. The sample is drawn from a study of blood T cell repertoires in COVID-19. Study overall: Specimens from acute and convalescent COVID-19 originated in the United States, Italy and Spain.

In Seattle, patients joined the study during active infection and were tracked longitudinally. The V call is TRBV9, the J call TRBJ2-3; 12 bases are shared with TRBD2. The sequenced sample was peripheral blood. This clonotype was obtained from a woman in her thirties with COVID-19, enrolled during active disease. CDR3 protein: CASSVDLAGGQADTQYF. The CDR3 nucleotides are TGTGCCAGCAGCGTAGATCTAGCGGGAGGGCAGGCAGATACGCAGTATTTT. Combining the CDR3 with reference TRBV9 and TRBJ2-3 gives the whole variable domain DSGVTQTPKHLITATGQRVTLRCSPRSGDLSVYWYQQSLDQGLQFLIQYYNGEERAKGNILERFSAQQFPDLHSELNLSSLELGDSALYFCASSVDLAGGQADTQYFGPGTRLTVL.